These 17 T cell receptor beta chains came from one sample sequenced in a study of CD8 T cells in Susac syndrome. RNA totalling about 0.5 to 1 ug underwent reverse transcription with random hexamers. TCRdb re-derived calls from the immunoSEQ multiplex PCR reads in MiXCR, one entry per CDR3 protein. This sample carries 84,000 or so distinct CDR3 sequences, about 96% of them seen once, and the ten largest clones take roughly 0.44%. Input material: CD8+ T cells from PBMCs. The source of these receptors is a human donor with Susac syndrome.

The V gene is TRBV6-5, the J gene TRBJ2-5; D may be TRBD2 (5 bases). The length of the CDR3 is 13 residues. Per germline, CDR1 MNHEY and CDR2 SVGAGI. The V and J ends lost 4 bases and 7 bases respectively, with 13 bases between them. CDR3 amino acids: CASSFQTEGTQYF. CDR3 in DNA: TGTGCCAGCAGTTTTCAGACTGAGGGGACCCAGTACTTC.

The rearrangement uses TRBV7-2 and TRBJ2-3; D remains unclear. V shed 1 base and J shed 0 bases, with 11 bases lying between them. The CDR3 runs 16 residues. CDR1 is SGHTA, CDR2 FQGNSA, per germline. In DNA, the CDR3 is TGTGCCAGCAGCTTAGGGGTCCGATCTAGCACAGATACGCAGTATTTT. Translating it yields CASSLGVRSSTDTQYF. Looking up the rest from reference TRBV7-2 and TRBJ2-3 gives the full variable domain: GAGVSQSPSNKVTEKGKDVELRCDPISGHTALYWYRQSLGQGLEFLIYFQGNSAPDKSGLPSDRFSAERTGGSVSTLTIQRTQQEDSAVYLCASSLGVRSSTDTQYFGPGTRLTVL.

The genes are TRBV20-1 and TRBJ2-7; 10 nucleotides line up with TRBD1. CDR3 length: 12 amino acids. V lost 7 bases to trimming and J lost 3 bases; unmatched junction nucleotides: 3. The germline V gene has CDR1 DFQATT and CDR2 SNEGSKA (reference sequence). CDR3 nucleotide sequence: TGCAGTGGGAGGACAGGGGGCTACGAGCAGTACTTC. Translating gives CSGRTGGYEQYF.

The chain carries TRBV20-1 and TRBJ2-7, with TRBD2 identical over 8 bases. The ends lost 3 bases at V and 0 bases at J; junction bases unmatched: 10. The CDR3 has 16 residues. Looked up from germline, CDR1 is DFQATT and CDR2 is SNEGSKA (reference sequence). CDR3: CSARDIAGRSSYEQYF. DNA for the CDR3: TGCAGTGCTAGGGACATAGCGGGAAGGAGCTCCTACGAGCAGTACTTC.

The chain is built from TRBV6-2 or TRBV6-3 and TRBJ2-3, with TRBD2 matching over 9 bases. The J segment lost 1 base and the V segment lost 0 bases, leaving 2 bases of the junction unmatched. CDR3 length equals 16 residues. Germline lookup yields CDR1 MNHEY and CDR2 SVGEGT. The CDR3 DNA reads TGTGCCAGCAGTTACTCGTTAGCGGGGGGCACAGATACGCAGTATTTT. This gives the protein CASSYSLAGGTDTQYF.

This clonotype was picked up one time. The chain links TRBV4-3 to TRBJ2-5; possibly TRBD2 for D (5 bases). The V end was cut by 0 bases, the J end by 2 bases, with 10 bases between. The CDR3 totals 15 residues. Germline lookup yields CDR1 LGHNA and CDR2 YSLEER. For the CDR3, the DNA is TGCGCCAGCAGCCAAGATGGAGCGGCTCAAGAGACCCAGTACTTC. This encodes CASSQDGAAQETQYF.

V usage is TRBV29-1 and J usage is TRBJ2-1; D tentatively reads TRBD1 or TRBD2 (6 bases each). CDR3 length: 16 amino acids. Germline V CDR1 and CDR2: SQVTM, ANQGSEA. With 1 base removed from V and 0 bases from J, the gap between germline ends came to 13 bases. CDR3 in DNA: TGCAGCGTTGAAGGGGGGGCCCGGAGCTCCTACAATGAGCAGTTCTTC. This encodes CSVEGGARSSYNEQFF.

In DNA, the CDR3 is TGTGCCAGCAGCTCGACAATATTACCCTTCGGAGCTTTCTTT. Protein sequence: CASSSTILPFGAFF. The chain is built from TRBV5-6 and TRBJ1-1; D is ambiguous. V lost 3 bases, J lost 10 bases, and 19 bases lay in between. CDR1 SGHDT and CDR2 YYEEEE come from the germline V gene. This CDR3 is built from 14 residues.

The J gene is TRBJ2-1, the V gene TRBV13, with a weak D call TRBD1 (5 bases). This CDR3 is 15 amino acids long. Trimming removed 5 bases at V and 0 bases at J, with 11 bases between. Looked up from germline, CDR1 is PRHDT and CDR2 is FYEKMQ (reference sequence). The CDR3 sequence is CASSLEGASYNEQFF. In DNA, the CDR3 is TGTGCCAGCAGCCTTGAAGGGGCCTCCTACAATGAGCAGTTCTTC.

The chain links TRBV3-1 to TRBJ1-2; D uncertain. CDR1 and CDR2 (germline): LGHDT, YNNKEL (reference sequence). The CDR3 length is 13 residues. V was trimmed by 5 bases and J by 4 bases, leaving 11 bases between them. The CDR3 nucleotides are TGTGCCAGCAGCACCTCGGCTCGCTATGGCTACACCTTC. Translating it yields CASSTSARYGYTF.

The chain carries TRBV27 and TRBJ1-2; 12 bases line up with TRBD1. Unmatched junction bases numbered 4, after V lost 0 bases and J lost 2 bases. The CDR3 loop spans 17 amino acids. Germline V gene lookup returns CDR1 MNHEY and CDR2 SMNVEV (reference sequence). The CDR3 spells CASSLSGGQGANYGYTF. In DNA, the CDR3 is TGTGCCAGCAGTTTATCCGGGGGACAGGGGGCCAACTATGGCTACACCTTC.

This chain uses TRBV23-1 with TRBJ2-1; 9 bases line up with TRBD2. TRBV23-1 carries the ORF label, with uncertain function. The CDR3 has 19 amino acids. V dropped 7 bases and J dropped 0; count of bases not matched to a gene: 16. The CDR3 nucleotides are TGCGCCAGCACGGGTGAATCTAGCGGGGTAACTCCCTCCTACAATGAGCAGTTCTTC. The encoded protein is CASTGESSGVTPSYNEQFF.

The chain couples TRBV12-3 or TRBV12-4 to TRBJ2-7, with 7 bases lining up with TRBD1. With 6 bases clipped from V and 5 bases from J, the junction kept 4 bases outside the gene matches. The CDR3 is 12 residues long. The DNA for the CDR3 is TGTGCCAGCAGCCAGGGGGTCAACGAGCAGTACTTC. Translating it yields CASSQGVNEQYF.

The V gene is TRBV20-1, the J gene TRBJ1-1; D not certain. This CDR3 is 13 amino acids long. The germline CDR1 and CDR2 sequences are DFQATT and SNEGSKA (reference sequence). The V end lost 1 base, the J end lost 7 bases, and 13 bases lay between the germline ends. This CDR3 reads CSARVVGTVEAFF. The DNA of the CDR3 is TGCAGTGCTAGAGTAGTGGGTACGGTTGAAGCTTTCTTT.

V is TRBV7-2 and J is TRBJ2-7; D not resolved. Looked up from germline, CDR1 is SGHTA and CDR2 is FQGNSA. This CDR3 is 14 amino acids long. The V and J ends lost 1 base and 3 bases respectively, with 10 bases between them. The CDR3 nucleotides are TGTGCCAGCAGCTTAGACTCAGCTTACTACGAGCAGTACTTC. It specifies CASSLDSAYYEQYF.

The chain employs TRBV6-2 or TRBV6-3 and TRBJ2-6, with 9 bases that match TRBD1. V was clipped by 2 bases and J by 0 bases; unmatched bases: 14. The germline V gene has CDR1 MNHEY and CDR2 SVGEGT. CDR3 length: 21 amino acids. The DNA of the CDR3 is TGTGCCAGCAGTTACCCTAACAGGGGGCAAGACATAGGCTCTGGGGCCAACGTCCTGACTTTC. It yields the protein CASSYPNRGQDIGSGANVLTF.

In nucleotides, the CDR3 is TGTGCCAGTAGTCCCAGGACACAGGCCTACGAGCAGTACTTC. It encodes CASSPRTQAYEQYF. This chain connects TRBV19 to TRBJ2-7, with a tentative D call TRBD1 (5 bases). The length of the CDR3 is 14 residues. Between the trimmed V and J ends, which lost 5 bases and 2 bases, there was a span of 13 bases. Germline values: CDR1 LNHDA, CDR2 SQIVND (reference sequence).